The entry that follows covers one TCR beta chain sequence. Profiling relied on immunoSEQ multiplex PCR, and the TCRdb table lists in-frame clones only, not all of them. This repertoire shows roughly 700,000 clones, approximately 79% found once; its top ten account for over 1.5%. CDR1 is LNHDA, CDR2 SQIVND, per germline (reference sequence). V was shortened by 6 bases and J by 3 bases, with 11 bases between the two germline ends. The CDR3 consists of 13 residues. The data derive from a study of shared clonotypes between healthy human individuals. The chain joins TRBV19 to TRBJ2-5, with D perhaps matching TRBD1 or TRBD2 (6 bases each). The sequencing input was memory CD4+ T cells sorted from blood. Described subset: CD45RA-negative fraction. The sequence was collected from a young woman in good health. CDR3 bases: TGTGCCAGTAGCCGGGGGCAGAAAGAGACCCAGTACTTC. Residues: CASSRGQKETQYF.